One sample yielded the 21 T cell receptor beta chains listed below, sequenced in a study of T cell responses to AZD1222 COVID-19 vaccine. Using immunoSEQ multiplex PCR, the repertoire was profiled, and TCRdb retains in-frame clones only, with some absent. The sample carries about 120,000 clones, roughly 88% recorded once. The input for sequencing was peripheral blood, taken on day 0 of AZD1222 vaccination. Receptors originate from an adult in good health.

J is TRBJ2-7 and V is TRBV6-5; D ambiguous. CDR3 size: 14 residues. Between the trimmed V and J ends, which lost 6 bases and 5 bases, there was a span of 17 bases. Per the germline V gene, CDR1 is MNHEY and CDR2 is SVGAGI. Here the CDR3 DNA reads TGTGCCAGCAGATCCTCGTGGACGGTAGACGAGCAGTACTTC. This sequence encodes CASRSSWTVDEQYF.

CDR3 nucleotide sequence: TGTGCCAGCAGCTTAGCGGGGGACTATGGCTACACCTTC. Amino acids: CASSLAGDYGYTF. The chain couples TRBV7-2 to TRBJ1-2; possibly TRBD1 for D (5 bases). CDR1 is SGHTA, CDR2 FQGNSA, per germline. The CDR3 sequence is 13 residues long. The V end was cut by 0 bases, the J end by 3 bases, with 5 bases between.

This clone was recorded once. The rearrangement joins TRBV10-3 to TRBJ2-1; D gene ambiguous. The V gene lost 4 bases and the J gene lost 6 bases, with 4 bases spanning the gap. CDR1 is ENHRY and CDR2 is SYGVKD in the germline V gene. The CDR3 spans 11 residues. CDR3 nucleotides: TGTGCCATCAGTGTGGCCAATGAGCAGTTCTTC. Its protein is CAISVANEQFF.

The gene calls are TRBV7-9 and TRBJ1-2; D is unresolved. V lost 5 bases, J lost 3 bases, and 10 bases lay in between. CDR1 and CDR2 from the germline V gene are SEHNR and FQNEAQ (reference sequence). The CDR3 is 13 amino acids. The CDR3 spells CASSPDGDYGYTF. The DNA of the CDR3 is TGTGCCAGCAGCCCGGACGGAGACTATGGCTACACCTTC.

J is TRBJ1-2 and V is TRBV30; 8 bases are shared with TRBD1. The germline V gene has CDR1 GTSNPN and CDR2 SVGIG (reference sequence). The CDR3 is 15 residues long. V shed 4 bases and J 7 bases; nucleotides not matched to a gene: 14. This CDR3 reads CAWTLGAGGAGGYTF. The CDR3 bases are TGTGCCTGGACCCTGGGGGCAGGGGGCGCGGGTGGCTACACCTTC. Together with reference TRBV30 and TRBJ1-2, the CDR3 gives the full variable domain: SQTIHQWPATLVQPVGSPLSLECTVEGTSNPNLYWYRQAAGRGLQLLFYSVGIGQISSEVPQNLSASRPQDRQFILSSKKLLLSDSGFYLCAWTLGAGGAGGYTFGSGTRLTVV.

This clone has just a few counts. The chain has TRBV5-1 and TRBJ2-7; unclear D gene. CDR3 size: 14 residues. Between the trimmed V and J ends, which lost 10 bases and 1 base, there was a span of 18 bases. Germline lookup yields CDR1 SGHRS and CDR2 YFSETQ. CDR3 sequence (DNA): TGCGCCGGTACAAAGACCTCGTTTTCCTACGAGCAGTACTTC. It yields the protein CAGTKTSFSYEQYF.

The chain is built from TRBV29-1 and TRBJ2-7; 8 nucleotides align to TRBD2. CDR1 SQVTM and CDR2 ANQGSEA come from the germline V gene. The ends lost 4 bases at V and 7 bases at J; junction bases unmatched: 9. This CDR3 contains 13 residues. CDR3 coding DNA: TGCAGCGTTGTGAGGGATCCGGGGGGGGAGCAGTACTTC. It is translated as CSVVRDPGGEQYF.

The rearrangement links TRBV3-1 (or the pseudogene TRBV3-2) to TRBJ2-1; 12 nucleotides line up with TRBD2. CDR1 is LGHDT, CDR2 YNNKEL, per germline (reference sequence). The V gene end was trimmed by 4 bases and the J gene end by 5 bases; junction bases not matched to a gene: 3. The CDR3 is made up of 15 amino acids. CDR3 region: CASSLGLAGNNEQFF. The CDR3 DNA is TGTGCCAGCAGCCTGGGACTAGCGGGTAACAATGAGCAGTTCTTC.

V is TRBV24-1 and J is TRBJ2-7; TRBD2 is a possible D gene (5 bases). Germline CDR1 reads KGHDR; CDR2 reads SFDVKD. The CDR3 extends over 14 amino acids. V was pared by 7 bases and J by 2 bases, with 14 bases between. The CDR3 sequence: CATSDTGETYEQYF. The CDR3, as DNA: TGTGCCACCAGCGATACCGGGGAAACCTACGAGCAGTACTTC.

The chain links TRBV10-3 to TRBJ1-2, with TRBD1 as a possible D gene (5 bases). In germline, CDR1 is ENHRY, CDR2 SYGVKD. CDR3 length equals 17 residues. V was shortened by 5 bases and J by 8 bases, with 27 bases between the two germline ends. CDR3 sequence (DNA): TGTGCCATCAGTACAAGCCAAGCCCTGGGACCGGAGGGGGGCTACACCTTC. It specifies CAISTSQALGPEGGYTF.

The chain's CDR3 is CASSRQRHQPQHF. The CDR3, as DNA: TGTGCCAGCAGTCGGCAACGCCATCAGCCCCAGCATTTT. The chain links TRBV6-5 to TRBJ1-5; no clear D. The CDR3 sequence is 13 residues long. CDR1 and CDR2 from the germline V gene are MNHEY and SVGAGI. V shed 5 bases and J shed 5 bases, with 10 bases lying between them.

The chain has TRBV19 and TRBJ1-2; D is ambiguous. The CDR3 sequence is 16 residues long. CDR1 is LNHDA, CDR2 SQIVND, per germline (reference sequence). V was cut by 4 bases and J by 4 bases, with 19 bases left in between. The chain's CDR3 is CASSTPDPVWVYGYTF. CDR3 in DNA: TGTGCCAGTAGTACTCCTGATCCTGTGTGGGTCTATGGCTACACCTTC.

The chain is built from TRBV30 and TRBJ2-7, with a possible D match to TRBD2 (5 bases). Trimming cost V 2 bases and J 3 bases, with 8 bases left between them. The CDR3 covers 12 residues. Germline V CDR1 and CDR2: GTSNPN, SVGIG (reference sequence). In DNA, the CDR3 is TGTGCCTGGAGTCGGGAACTCTACGAGCAGTACTTC. Protein sequence: CAWSRELYEQYF.

V is TRBV5-1 and J is TRBJ1-6, with unresolved D. In germline, CDR1 is SGHRS, CDR2 YFSETQ. The CDR3 consists of 14 residues. V shed 0 bases and J shed 8 bases, with 9 bases lying between them. The CDR3 DNA reads TGCGCCAGCAGCTTGGCAGGTGCGGATTCACCCCTCCACTTT. Protein: CASSLAGADSPLHF.

A remark on this clone: This same CDR3 is encoded by further DNA sequences in the sample. The chain recombines TRBV24-1 with TRBJ2-2; D gene unclear. Germline values: CDR1 KGHDR, CDR2 SFDVKD. The CDR3 loop spans 13 amino acids. V was pared by 4 bases and J by 2 bases, with 4 bases between. The CDR3 coding sequence is TGTGCCACCAGTGACGGTAACACCGGGGAGCTGTTTTTT. It is translated as CATSDGNTGELFF.

Only one count was recorded for this clone. The chain recombines TRBV6-6 with TRBJ1-2, with TRBD1 as a possible D gene (5 bases). Trimming pared 0 bases from V and 7 bases from J, leaving 6 bases between. Per germline, CDR1 MNHNY and CDR2 SVGAGI (reference sequence). The CDR3 has 12 residues. CDR3 in amino acids: CASSYSRGGYTF. The CDR3 DNA is TGTGCCAGCAGTTACTCTAGGGGTGGCTACACCTTC.

The chain combines TRBV27 with TRBJ2-3; D call uncertain. CDR1 and CDR2 from the germline V gene are MNHEY and SMNVEV (reference sequence). The V end was cut by 4 bases, the J end by 2 bases, with 10 bases between. CDR3 size: 14 residues. In nucleotides, the CDR3 is TGTGCCAGCAGTTACAGTACAAACACAGATACGCAGTATTTT. It is translated as CASSYSTNTDTQYF.

The chain links TRBV9 to TRBJ2-1, with 9 nucleotides matching TRBD1. CDR3 size: 16 residues. V lost 4 bases, J lost 7 bases, and 12 bases stayed unmatched. Germline CDR1 and CDR2: SGDLS and YYNGEE. In DNA, the CDR3 is TGTGCCAGCAGCCCAACTGGGACAGGGTTATGGAATGAGCAGTTCTTC. As protein: CASSPTGTGLWNEQFF.

V and J are TRBV30 and TRBJ1-4; D not certain. V gave up 4 bases and J gave up 3 bases, with 12 bases separating them. CDR1 is GTSNPN, CDR2 SVGIG, per germline (reference sequence). The CDR3 is 14 residues long. The CDR3 spells CAWNVQLANEKLFF. The DNA for the CDR3 is TGTGCCTGGAACGTACAGCTCGCTAATGAAAAACTGTTTTTT.

DNA of the CDR3: TGCGCCAGCAGCCTGAGGGAAAGAGGGACCTACGAGCAGTACTTC. This translates into CASSLRERGTYEQYF. The chain carries TRBV5-1 and TRBJ2-7; tentative D call: TRBD2 (5 bases). V lost 4 bases to trimming and J lost 2 bases, with 16 bases between them. The germline CDR1 and CDR2 sequences are SGHRS and YFSETQ. The CDR3 consists of 15 residues.

On this clone: Its ends do not fully match the called genes, so a read error is possible. The V call is TRBV27, the J call TRBJ1-2, with D possibly being TRBD1 (5 bases). Germline CDR1 MNHEY, CDR2 SMNVEV (reference sequence). There are 11 residues in the CDR3. CDR3 bases: TGTGCCAGCAGAACTAACGGGGACTGGAACTTC. Amino acids: CASRTNGDWNF.